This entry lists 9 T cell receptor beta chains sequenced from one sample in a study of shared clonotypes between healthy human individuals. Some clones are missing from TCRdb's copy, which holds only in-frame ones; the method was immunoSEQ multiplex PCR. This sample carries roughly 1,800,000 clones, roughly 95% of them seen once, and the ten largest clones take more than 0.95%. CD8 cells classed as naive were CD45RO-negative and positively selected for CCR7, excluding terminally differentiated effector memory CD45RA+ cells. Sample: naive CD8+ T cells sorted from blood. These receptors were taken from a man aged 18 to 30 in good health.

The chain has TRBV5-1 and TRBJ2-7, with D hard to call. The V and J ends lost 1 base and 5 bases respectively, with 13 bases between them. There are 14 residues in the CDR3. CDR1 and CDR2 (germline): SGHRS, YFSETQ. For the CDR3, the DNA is TGCGCCAGCAGCTTGTATGATTCAAGGGACGAGCAGTACTTC. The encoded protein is CASSLYDSRDEQYF.

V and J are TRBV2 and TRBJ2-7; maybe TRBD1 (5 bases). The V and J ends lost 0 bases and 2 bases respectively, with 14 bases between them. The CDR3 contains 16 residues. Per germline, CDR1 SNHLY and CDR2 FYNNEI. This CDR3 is CASSEALKGRPYEQYF. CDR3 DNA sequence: TGTGCCAGCAGTGAAGCGCTTAAGGGGCGACCCTACGAGCAGTACTTC.

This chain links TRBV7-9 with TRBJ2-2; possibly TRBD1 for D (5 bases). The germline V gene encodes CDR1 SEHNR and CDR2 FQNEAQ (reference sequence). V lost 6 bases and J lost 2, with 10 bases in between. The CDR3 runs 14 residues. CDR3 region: CASRMQGNTGELFF. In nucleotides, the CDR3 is TGTGCCAGCAGGATGCAGGGTAACACCGGGGAGCTGTTTTTT.

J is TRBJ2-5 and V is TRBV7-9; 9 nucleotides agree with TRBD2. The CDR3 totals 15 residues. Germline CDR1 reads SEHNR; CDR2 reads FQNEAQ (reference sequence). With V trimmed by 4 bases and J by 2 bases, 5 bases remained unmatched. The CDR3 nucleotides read TGTGCCAGCAGCTCCAAGACTAGCGGTCAAGAGACCCAGTACTTC. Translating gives CASSSKTSGQETQYF. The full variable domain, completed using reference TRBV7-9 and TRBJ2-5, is DTGVSQNPRHKITKRGQNVTFRCDPISEHNRLYWYRQTLGQGPEFLTYFQNEAQLEKSRLLSDRFSAERPKGSFSTLEIQRTEQGDSAMYLCASSSKTSGQETQYFGPGTRLLVL.

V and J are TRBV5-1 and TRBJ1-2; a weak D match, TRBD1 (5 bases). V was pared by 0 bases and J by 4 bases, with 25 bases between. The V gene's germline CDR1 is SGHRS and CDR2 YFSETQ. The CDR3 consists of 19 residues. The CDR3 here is CASSLGSLRASDPIYGYTF. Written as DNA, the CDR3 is TGCGCCAGCAGCTTGGGGAGCCTCAGGGCCTCGGATCCTATCTATGGCTACACCTTC.

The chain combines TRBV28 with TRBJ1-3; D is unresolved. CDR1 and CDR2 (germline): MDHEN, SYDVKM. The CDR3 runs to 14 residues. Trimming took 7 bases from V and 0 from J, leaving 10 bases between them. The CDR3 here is CASKHSGSGNTIYF. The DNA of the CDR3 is TGTGCCAGCAAGCACAGCGGCTCTGGAAACACCATATATTTT.

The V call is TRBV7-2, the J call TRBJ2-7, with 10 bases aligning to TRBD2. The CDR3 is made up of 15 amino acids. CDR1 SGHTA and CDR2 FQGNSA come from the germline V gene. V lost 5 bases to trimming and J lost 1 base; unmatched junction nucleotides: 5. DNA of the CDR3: TGTGCCAGCAGCCGAGGACTAGCGGCTTCCTACGAGCAGTACTTC. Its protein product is CASSRGLAASYEQYF.

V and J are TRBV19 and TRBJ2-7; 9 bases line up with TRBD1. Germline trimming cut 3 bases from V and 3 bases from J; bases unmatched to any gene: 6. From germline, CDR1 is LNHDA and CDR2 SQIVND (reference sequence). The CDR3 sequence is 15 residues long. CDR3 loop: CASSMGTGGGYEQYF. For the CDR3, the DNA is TGTGCCAGTAGTATGGGAACAGGGGGCGGCTACGAGCAGTACTTC. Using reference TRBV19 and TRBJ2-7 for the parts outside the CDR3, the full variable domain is DGGITQSPKYLFRKEGQNVTLSCEQNLNHDAMYWYRQDPGQGLRLIYYSQIVNDFQKGDIAEGYSVSREKKESFPLTVTSAQKNPTAFYLCASSMGTGGGYEQYFGPGTRLTVT.

In DNA form, the CDR3 reads TGTGCCAGCAGTCCGCAGACTAGCGGGGGCATCACAGATACGCAGTATTTT. Its protein is CASSPQTSGGITDTQYF. This chain joins TRBV7-9 and TRBJ2-3; 12 nucleotides line up with TRBD2. The length of the CDR3 is 17 residues. V gave up 6 bases and J gave up 2 bases; unmatched junction bases: 9. Germline CDR1 reads SEHNR; CDR2 reads FQNEAQ (reference sequence).